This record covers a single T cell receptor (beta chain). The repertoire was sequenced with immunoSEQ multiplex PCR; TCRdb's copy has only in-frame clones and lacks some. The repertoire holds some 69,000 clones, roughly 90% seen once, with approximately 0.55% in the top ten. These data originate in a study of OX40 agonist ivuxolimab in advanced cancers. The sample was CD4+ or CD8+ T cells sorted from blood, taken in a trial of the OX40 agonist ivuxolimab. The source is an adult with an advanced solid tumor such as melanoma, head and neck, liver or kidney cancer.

CDR3 DNA sequence: TGTGCCAGCAGCTTCTCGCCGAACACTGAAGCTTTCTTT. The encoded protein is CASSFSPNTEAFF. V and J are TRBV11-1 and TRBJ1-1; no reliable D call. With 3 bases removed from V and 1 base from J, the gap between germline ends came to 6 bases. This CDR3 spans 13 amino acids. The germline CDR1 and CDR2 sequences are SGHAT and FQDESV (reference sequence).